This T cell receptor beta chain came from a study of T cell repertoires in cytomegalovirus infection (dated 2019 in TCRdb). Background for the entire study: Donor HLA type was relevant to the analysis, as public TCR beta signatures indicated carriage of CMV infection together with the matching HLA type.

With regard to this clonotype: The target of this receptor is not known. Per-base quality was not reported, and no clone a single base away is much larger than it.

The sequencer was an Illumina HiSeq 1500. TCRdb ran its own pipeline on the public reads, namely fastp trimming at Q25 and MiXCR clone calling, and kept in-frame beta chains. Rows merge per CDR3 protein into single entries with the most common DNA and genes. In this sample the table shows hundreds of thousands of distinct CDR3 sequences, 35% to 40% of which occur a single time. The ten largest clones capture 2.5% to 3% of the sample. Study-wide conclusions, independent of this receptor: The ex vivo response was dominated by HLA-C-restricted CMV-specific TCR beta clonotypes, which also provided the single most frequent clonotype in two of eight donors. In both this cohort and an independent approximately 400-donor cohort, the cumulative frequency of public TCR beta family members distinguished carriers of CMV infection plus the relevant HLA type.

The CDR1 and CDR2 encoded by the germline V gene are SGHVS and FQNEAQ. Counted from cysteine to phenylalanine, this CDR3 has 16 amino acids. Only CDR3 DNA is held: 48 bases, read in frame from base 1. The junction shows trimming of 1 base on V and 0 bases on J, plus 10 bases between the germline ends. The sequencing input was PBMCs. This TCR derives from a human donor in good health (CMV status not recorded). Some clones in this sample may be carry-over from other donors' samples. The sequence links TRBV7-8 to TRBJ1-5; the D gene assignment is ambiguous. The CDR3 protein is CASSLDFGSSNQPQHF. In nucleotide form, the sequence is TGTGCCAGCAGCTTAGATTTCGGAAGTAGCAATCAGCCCCAGCATTTT.